Shown below are 24 T cell receptor beta chains from a single sample sequenced in a study of blood T cell repertoires in COVID-19. Using immunoSEQ multiplex PCR, the repertoire was profiled, and TCRdb retains in-frame clones only, with some absent. The table includes 200,000 or so clones, roughly nine tenths detected once. Sequenced material: peripheral blood. Receptors originate from a woman aged 45 to 65 with acute or convalescent COVID-19.

The gene calls are TRBV27 and TRBJ1-4, with 8 nucleotides matching TRBD1. This CDR3 contains 14 residues. Trimming took 4 bases from V and 7 from J; bases not matched to a gene: 5. The germline V gene encodes CDR1 MNHEY and CDR2 SMNVEV (reference sequence). CDR3 protein: CASSSQGAGEKLFF. The CDR3 bases are TGTGCCAGCAGTTCTCAGGGGGCGGGTGAAAAACTGTTTTTT.

V is TRBV6-5 and J is TRBJ1-2, with a possible D match to TRBD1 (6 bases). CDR1 is MNHEY and CDR2 is SVGAGI in the germline V gene. This CDR3 is built from 12 residues. Trimming left V 10 bases short and J 4 bases short, with 13 bases between. CDR3 loop: CATEGTLYGYTF. CDR3 coding DNA: TGTGCCACCGAGGGGACACTCTATGGCTACACCTTC.

The chain couples TRBV6-2 or TRBV6-3 to TRBJ1-5; the match to TRBD1 covers 7 bases. CDR3 size: 17 residues. V shed 5 bases and J 0 bases; nucleotides not matched to a gene: 10. Germline CDR1 and CDR2: MNHEY and SVGEGT. The CDR3 DNA sequence: TGTGCCAGCAGTCACACACAGGGGACTTATAGCAATCAGCCCCAGCATTTT. Translated, it gives CASSHTQGTYSNQPQHF.

The DNA for the CDR3 is TGTGCCAGCAGCCTCGGGCTAGCCAACACAGATACGCAGTATTTT. This encodes CASSLGLANTDTQYF. J is TRBJ2-3 and V is TRBV9, with D tentatively TRBD2 (5 bases). V was trimmed by 4 bases and J by 2 bases, leaving 14 bases between them. The germline V gene has CDR1 SGDLS and CDR2 YYNGEE. CDR3 length: 15 residues. Together with reference TRBV9 and TRBJ2-3, the CDR3 gives the full variable domain: DSGVTQTPKHLITATGQRVTLRCSPRSGDLSVYWYQQSLDQGLQFLIQYYNGEERAKGNILERFSAQQFPDLHSELNLSSLELGDSALYFCASSLGLANTDTQYFGPGTRLTVL.

This clone was detected only once. The CDR3 sequence: CASSYESPYRGSAFF. The DNA for the CDR3 is TGTGCCAGCAGTTACGAGTCCCCTTACAGGGGATCAGCTTTCTTT. V gene TRBV6-5 combines with J gene TRBJ1-1, with 7 bases that match TRBD1. After removal of 2 bases from V and 10 bases from J, the junction contained 13 bases not matched to a gene. The CDR3 is 15 residues long. Germline CDR1 MNHEY, CDR2 SVGAGI.

The chain uses TRBV25-1 and TRBJ2-1, with D possibly matching TRBD1 (6 bases). This CDR3 comprises 14 residues. Germline CDR1 MGHDK, CDR2 SYGVNS. V was trimmed by 6 bases and J by 6 bases, leaving 15 bases between them. Here the CDR3 DNA reads TGTGCCAGCAGCAAAACAGGGTCCGGCAATGAGCAGTTCTTC. Amino acids: CASSKTGSGNEQFF.

V usage is TRBV10-3 and J usage is TRBJ2-2, with TRBD1 matching over 9 bases. This CDR3 has 16 amino acids. Germline loops: CDR1 ENHRY, CDR2 SYGVKD. Trimming took 11 bases from V and 1 from J; bases not matched to a gene: 11. The CDR3 reads CASAFPGQGNTGELFF. CDR3 in DNA: TGTGCCTCAGCGTTCCCGGGACAGGGGAACACCGGGGAGCTGTTTTTT.

This clone was seen only once. V is TRBV4-1 and J is TRBJ1-2, with 10 bases lining up with TRBD1. V was clipped by 2 bases and J by 5 bases; unmatched bases: 14. In germline, CDR1 is MGHRA, CDR2 YSYEKL. The CDR3 has 18 amino acids. CDR3 coding DNA: TGCGCCAGCAGCCAACCCGGGACAGGGGATCCCTTAGGGTATGGCTACACCTTC. Translating gives CASSQPGTGDPLGYGYTF.

The J gene is TRBJ2-2, the V gene TRBV7-2, with D hard to call. CDR3 length: 13 amino acids. CDR1 is SGHTA and CDR2 is FQGNSA in the germline V gene. Trimming pared 2 bases from V and 5 bases from J, leaving 6 bases between. The CDR3 nucleotides are TGTGCCAGCAGCTTATCTCCGACCGGGGAGCTGTTTTTT. This gives the protein CASSLSPTGELFF.

The rearrangement joins TRBV7-9 to TRBJ1-3; D is uncertain. The V gene lost 5 bases and the J gene lost 8 bases, with 10 bases spanning the gap. The length of the CDR3 is 12 residues. Germline V CDR1 and CDR2: SEHNR, FQNEAQ (reference sequence). The CDR3 nucleotides are TGTGCCAGCAGCATTACCCCGGACACCATATATTTT. Translation: CASSITPDTIYF.

The chain recombines TRBV2 with TRBJ1-5; D is perhaps TRBD1 (6 bases). The CDR3 covers 14 residues. The germline CDR1 and CDR2 sequences are SNHLY and FYNNEI. Trimming shortened V by 1 base and J by 3 bases, and 7 bases separated the two germline ends. The chain's CDR3 is CASSEVGANQPQHF. The CDR3, as DNA: TGTGCCAGCAGTGAAGTGGGGGCCAATCAGCCCCAGCATTTT.

This rearrangement joins TRBV9 to TRBJ2-3; D is uncertain. Per germline, CDR1 SGDLS and CDR2 YYNGEE. The CDR3 spans 16 residues. With 1 base removed from V and 5 bases from J, the gap between germline ends came to 17 bases. Here the CDR3 DNA reads TGTGCCAGCAGCGTATCCCCCAACTCCTTCCAAGATACGCAGTATTTT. It is translated as CASSVSPNSFQDTQYF. Full variable domain (rest looked up from reference TRBV9 and TRBJ2-3): DSGVTQTPKHLITATGQRVTLRCSPRSGDLSVYWYQQSLDQGLQFLIQYYNGEERAKGNILERFSAQQFPDLHSELNLSSLELGDSALYFCASSVSPNSFQDTQYFGPGTRLTVL.

The CDR3 DNA reads TGTGCCAGCAGCCGAGACAGGCACACTGAAGCTTTCTTT. Translation: CASSRDRHTEAFF. The V call is TRBV5-4, the J call TRBJ1-1; TRBD1 is a possible D gene (6 bases). Germline CDR1 is SGHNT and CDR2 is YYREEE (reference sequence). The CDR3 runs to 13 residues. V gave up 4 bases and J gave up 3 bases, with 10 bases separating them. Combining the CDR3 with reference TRBV5-4 and TRBJ1-1 gives the whole variable domain ETGVTQSPTHLIKTRGQQVTLRCSSQSGHNTVSWYQQALGQGPQFIFQYYREEENGRGNFPPRFSGLQFPNYSSELNVNALELDDSALYLCASSRDRHTEAFFGQGTRLTVV.

This chain's CDR3 is CASSHPRGGQGSYEQYF. The CDR3 bases are TGTGCCAGTAGTCACCCAAGGGGGGGACAGGGCTCCTACGAGCAGTACTTC. The chain employs TRBV19 and TRBJ2-7; 9 positions match TRBD1. Germline loops: CDR1 LNHDA, CDR2 SQIVND (reference sequence). V gave up 5 bases and J gave up 0 bases; unmatched junction bases: 11. The CDR3 contains 17 residues.

This rearrangement joins TRBV6-1 to TRBJ2-1; the match to TRBD2 covers 8 bases. Germline-derived CDR1 and CDR2 are MNHNS and SASEGT. Unmatched junction bases numbered 10, after V lost 2 bases and J lost 7 bases. This CDR3 spans 16 amino acids. CDR3 in amino acids: CASSERAGGLINEQFF. The DNA of the CDR3 is TGTGCCAGCAGTGAAAGGGCGGGGGGTCTTATAAATGAGCAGTTCTTC.

The chain links TRBV15 to TRBJ1-2, with TRBD1 as a possible D gene (5 bases). In germline, CDR1 is LNHNV, CDR2 YYDKDF (reference sequence). Trimming cost V 2 bases and J 0 bases, with 13 bases left between them. The CDR3 runs 16 residues. CDR3: CATSRRTRVANYGYTF. As DNA, the CDR3 is TGTGCCACCAGCAGAAGGACACGGGTAGCTAACTATGGCTACACCTTC.

V usage is TRBV7-2 and J usage is TRBJ2-1; a weak D match, TRBD2 (6 bases). Trimming stripped 5 bases from V and 7 bases from J, with 15 bases between. The CDR3 has 14 amino acids. CDR1 and CDR2 from the germline V gene are SGHTA and FQGNSA. CDR3 residues: CASSMSRRANEQFF. CDR3 bases: TGTGCCAGCAGCATGAGCAGGAGGGCAAATGAGCAGTTCTTC.

The chain combines TRBV6-6 with TRBJ1-1; no reliable D call. The CDR3 length is 14 residues. Germline V gene sequence: CDR1 MNHNY, CDR2 SVGAGI (reference sequence). V lost 1 base and J lost 6, with 12 bases in between. The CDR3 DNA sequence: TGTGCCAGCAGTTACTTTACTGCCGGGGCTGAAGCTTTCTTT. The encoded protein is CASSYFTAGAEAFF.

The V and J genes are TRBV19 and TRBJ2-5; D gene uncertain. CDR1 and CDR2 (germline): LNHDA, SQIVND (reference sequence). This CDR3 is built from 11 residues. V lost 7 bases and J 4 bases, leaving 7 bases between the germline ends. The CDR3 here is CASTQAETQYF. The CDR3 region has the DNA TGTGCCAGTACCCAAGCAGAGACCCAGTACTTC.

The chain couples TRBV5-4 to TRBJ2-3; the D gene is possibly TRBD1 (6 bases). The V gene lost 1 base and the J gene lost 4 bases, with 13 bases spanning the gap. The CDR3 spans 15 residues. The V gene's germline CDR1 is SGHNT and CDR2 YYREEE (reference sequence). DNA for the CDR3: TGTGCCAGCAGCTTGAACAGGGTCGGGCCAGATACGCAGTATTTT. Protein: CASSLNRVGPDTQYF.

The genes are TRBV5-8 and TRBJ2-3, with 10 nucleotides matching TRBD1. Germline loops: CDR1 SGHTS, CDR2 YDEGEE. V was pared by 4 bases and J by 7 bases, with 9 bases of the junction left unmatched. The CDR3 sequence is 15 residues long. CDR3 DNA sequence: TGTGCCAGCAGCCGGGGACAGGGGTCAGACAATACGCAGTATTTT. Translating it yields CASSRGQGSDNTQYF. The full variable domain, in which reference TRBV5-8 and TRBJ2-3 provide the parts outside the CDR3, is EAGVTQSPTHLIKTRGQQATLRCSPISGHTSVYWYQQALGLGLQFLLWYDEGEERNRGNFPPRFSGRQFPNYSSELNVNALELEDSALYLCASSRGQGSDNTQYFGPGTRLTVL.

The chain recombines TRBV18 with TRBJ1-1; TRBD1 agrees at 10 bases. CDR1 and CDR2 (germline): KGHSH, LQKENI. Losses at the gene ends were 6 bases for V and 3 bases for J; bases not matched to a gene: 4. The length of the CDR3 is 14 residues. The CDR3 reads CASSPDRGHTEAFF. The CDR3 bases are TGTGCCAGCTCCCCAGACAGGGGGCACACTGAAGCTTTCTTT.

DNA of the CDR3: TGTGCCAGCAGTGGGGGAGGGCACTTAGCCAAAAACATTCAGTACTTC. Residues: CASSGGGHLAKNIQYF. This rearrangement joins TRBV9 to TRBJ2-4; 7 bases map to TRBD2. Trimming removed 5 bases from V and 0 bases from J; junction bases left unmatched: 8. Per the germline V gene, CDR1 is SGDLS and CDR2 is YYNGEE. CDR3 length: 16 residues.

This clone was picked up a small number of times. The rearrangement uses TRBV5-6 and TRBJ2-2; tentatively, D is TRBD1 (5 bases). CDR3 length: 15 residues. Trimming cost V 2 bases and J 1 base, with 9 bases left between them. Germline CDR1 is SGHDT and CDR2 is YYEEEE. The CDR3 bases are TGTGCCAGCAGCTTTGTCAGGGTGAACACCGGGGAGCTGTTTTTT. Residues: CASSFVRVNTGELFF.